Shown below are 7 T cell receptor beta chains from a single sample sequenced in a study of shared T cell receptors in the human thymus. Data came from immunoSEQ multiplex PCR; TCRdb stores just in-frame clones and leaves some out. The table has about 710,000 clones, about 89% seen once. This sample also appeared in a second study, on human thymus T cells.

The sample comprised thymocytes. The receptors here all came from a boy under three years old with a congenital heart defect.

The chain has TRBV2 and TRBJ1-3; maybe TRBD1 (6 bases). Germline V CDR1 and CDR2: SNHLY, FYNNEI. Trimming shortened V by 4 bases and J by 2 bases, and 6 bases separated the two germline ends. This CDR3 spans 13 amino acids. In DNA form, the CDR3 reads TGTGCCAGCAGTGGGACAGCTGGAAACACCATATATTTT. Amino acids: CASSGTAGNTIYF.

CDR3 loop: CASSLELGAPNYGYTF. DNA for the CDR3: TGCGCCAGCAGCTTGGAACTGGGAGCTCCTAACTATGGCTACACCTTC. The chain has TRBV5-1 and TRBJ1-2; D is undetermined. The germline V gene encodes CDR1 SGHRS and CDR2 YFSETQ. This CDR3 is built from 16 residues. V was cut by 0 bases and J by 0 bases, with 12 bases left in between.

The J gene is TRBJ1-5, the V gene TRBV27; no reliable D call. Trimming cost V 3 bases and J 6 bases, with 12 bases left between them. Germline-derived CDR1 and CDR2 are MNHEY and SMNVEV (reference sequence). This CDR3 spans 14 amino acids. The CDR3 nucleotides are TGTGCCAGCAGTTTCGGGAGATGGGGTCAGCCCCAGCATTTT. Translating gives CASSFGRWGQPQHF.

The chain joins TRBV6-5 to TRBJ1-4; tentatively, D is TRBD1 (5 bases). Deletions cut 8 bases from V and 3 bases from J, with 13 bases between. Germline CDR1 is MNHEY and CDR2 is SVGAGI. The CDR3 loop spans 14 amino acids. The CDR3 nucleotides read TGTGCCAGCCCCAAACAGGCCTCTAATGAAAAACTGTTTTTT. Its protein is CASPKQASNEKLFF.

CDR3 in DNA: TGTGCCAGCAGGACTAGCGGGAGTACTGCCGAGCAGTACTTC. Protein: CASRTSGSTAEQYF. The chain joins TRBV6-5 to TRBJ2-7, with TRBD2 matching 12 bases. The germline V gene has CDR1 MNHEY and CDR2 SVGAGI. With V trimmed by 6 bases and J by 6 bases, 6 bases remained unmatched. The CDR3 has 14 amino acids.

This chain joins TRBV6-5 and TRBJ2-7, with 7 bases fitting TRBD1. Germline V gene lookup returns CDR1 MNHEY and CDR2 SVGAGI. This CDR3 contains 13 residues. Germline trimming cut 6 bases from V and 6 bases from J; bases unmatched to any gene: 8. The CDR3 sequence: CASSWGQQFEQYF. The CDR3 DNA follows: TGTGCCAGCAGCTGGGGACAGCAGTTCGAGCAGTACTTC.

There are a few counts of this clone. The chain uses TRBV28 and TRBJ1-2; 7 bases agree with TRBD1. The V and J ends lost 5 bases and 6 bases, in that order; junction bases with no gene match: 9. CDR3 size: 14 residues. Germline V gene data show CDR1 as MDHEN and CDR2 as SYDVKM. The CDR3 sequence: CASSPGQSANGYTF. The CDR3 nucleotides read TGTGCCAGCAGTCCGGGACAGTCGGCGAATGGCTACACCTTC.